This section outlines one TCR beta chain sequence together with its context. The antigen is not known. In germline, CDR1 is MDHEN, CDR2 SYDVKM. Trimming took 6 bases from V and 4 from J, leaving 10 bases between them. The CDR3 sequence is 13 residues long. The data originate from a study of beta chain features in type 1 diabetes. cDNA synthesis used the whole RNA isolate, giving expressed TCRB sequences. Regulatory, naive and central memory T cell samples averaged roughly 4 million reads. TCRdb keeps only in-frame clones here, not all; method: immunoSEQ multiplex PCR. The sample consists of some 220,000 clones, about a tenth of them appearing once. Study-level results: Any PCR bias toward short templates would affect both groups alike. Among patients, naive, central memory and Treg TCRB repertoires appeared more similar than among healthy donors.

The sequenced material came from central memory CD4+ T cells from blood. The chain links TRBV28 to TRBJ2-1; D not certain. The clonotype comes from a man aged 18 to 29 in good health. The chain's CDR3 is CASRIDGYNEQFF. The DNA of the CDR3 is TGTGCCAGCAGAATCGACGGTTACAATGAGCAGTTCTTC. The entire variable domain, with the rest obtained from reference TRBV28 and TRBJ2-1, is as follows: DVKVTQSSRYLVKRTGEKVFLECVQDMDHENMFWYRQDPGLGLRLIYFSYDVKMKEKGDIPEGYSVSREKKERFSLILESASTNQTSMYLCASRIDGYNEQFFGPGTRLTVL.